This T cell receptor (beta chain) appears in the sequencing data of a study of vaccination and CD4 T cells after COVID-19. This CDR3 spans 15 amino acids. Germline V gene sequence: CDR1 DFQATT, CDR2 SNEGSKA (reference sequence). J lost 6 bases, V lost 5 bases, and 8 bases had no gene match. The Oncomine TCR Beta short-read assay was applied to DNA of cultured CD4+ T cells. TCRdb fed the PCR reads into MiXCR, producing one record per CDR3 protein. The sample includes about 12,000 distinct CDR3 sequences, about three fifths of them seen just once. Turning to this clonotype: The target antigen is unknown.

Documented treatment: approximately 9-day PBMC culture with coronavirus spike peptide pools or control peptides (ViraFEST assay). The material sequenced was CD4+ T cells from blood, cultured in vitro, taken before SARS-CoV-2 vaccination. This sequence was found in a human donor who had recovered from COVID-19. The V gene is TRBV20-1, the J gene TRBJ1-4, with TRBD1 matching 11 bases. The CDR3: CSALNPGQGDEKLFF. CDR3 bases: TGCAGTGCTTTGAACCCGGGACAGGGGGATGAAAAACTGTTTTTT.